The 26 T cell receptor beta chains below come from one sample, sequenced in a study of blood T cell repertoires in COVID-19 (dated by TCRdb to the early 2020s). Library method: the immunoSEQ multiplex PCR assay. Not all clones reach the TCRdb copy of this immuneACCESS table, which keeps in-frame sequences only. Checked studies attribute under half of the gap to unresolved V genes and leave the rest unexplained. Within this sample are around 94,000 clones, with roughly 92% of them counted one time only. The leading ten clones occupy more than 1.5% of the sample. Sequencing was performed on peripheral blood. Receptor source: a woman aged 45-59 years with COVID-19, enrolled during active disease.

This chain connects TRBV7-3 to TRBJ1-1; tentatively, D is TRBD1 (6 bases). The V and J ends lost 1 base and 1 base respectively, with 7 bases between them. CDR3 length: 14 residues. Germline V gene sequence: CDR1 SGHTA, CDR2 FQGTGA. The CDR3 protein is CASSLIGGNTEAFF. The CDR3, as DNA: TGTGCCAGCAGCTTAATAGGGGGGAACACTGAAGCTTTCTTT.

This clone was seen more than once but under ten times. This chain uses TRBV6-5 with TRBJ1-6; D ambiguous. The CDR3 is made up of 11 amino acids. Germline lookup yields CDR1 MNHEY and CDR2 SVGAGI. CDR3 residues: CASGVNSPLHF. In nucleotides, the CDR3 is TGTGCATCGGGTGTAAATTCACCCCTCCACTTT.

On this clone itself: The junction shows a germline mismatch at one end, possibly a read error. V gene TRBV6-1 combines with J gene TRBJ2-5; weak D call: TRBD1 (6 bases). CDR1 MNHNS and CDR2 SASEGT come from the germline V gene. CDR3 length equals 14 residues. CDR3 amino acids: CASSEVSYASGHNF. CDR3 coding DNA: TGTGCCAGCAGTGAAGTTTCATATGCTTCGGGACACAACTTC.

The chain combines TRBV4-1 with TRBJ1-2; D unclear. Germline V CDR1 and CDR2: MGHRA, YSYEKL. Trimming shortened V by 1 base and J by 2 bases, and 11 bases separated the two germline ends. The CDR3 sequence is 15 residues long. The CDR3 reads CASSQVPQANYGYTF. The DNA of the CDR3 is TGCGCCAGCAGCCAAGTGCCTCAGGCCAACTATGGCTACACCTTC.

The rearrangement joins TRBV19 to TRBJ1-5, with D possibly TRBD1 on 5 matching bases. The CDR3 totals 16 residues. V lost 6 bases and J lost 1, with 16 bases in between. Germline V gene data show CDR1 as LNHDA and CDR2 as SQIVND (reference sequence). This CDR3 is CASSPAGIVSNQPQHF. The CDR3 bases are TGTGCCAGTAGCCCCGCAGGGATCGTGAGCAATCAGCCCCAGCATTTT.

CDR3 loop: CASSVGGEANYGYTF. CDR3 nucleotides: TGTGCCAGCAGCGTAGGTGGGGAGGCTAACTATGGCTACACCTTC. V usage is TRBV9 and J usage is TRBJ1-2; D gene uncertain. Looked up from germline, CDR1 is SGDLS and CDR2 is YYNGEE. V was pared by 0 bases and J by 0 bases, with 9 bases between. The CDR3 consists of 15 residues.

This clone was recorded once. This chain connects TRBV7-9 to TRBJ1-2; tentatively, D is TRBD1 (6 bases). Looked up from germline, CDR1 is SEHNR and CDR2 is FQNEAQ (reference sequence). The CDR3 consists of 15 residues. Trimming left V 4 bases short and J 4 bases short, with 16 bases between. CDR3: CASSSGPTGGYGYTF. The DNA of the CDR3 is TGTGCCAGCAGCTCGGGCCCGACAGGCGGCTATGGCTACACCTTC. Looking up the rest from reference TRBV7-9 and TRBJ1-2 gives the full variable domain: DTGVSQNPRHKITKRGQNVTFRCDPISEHNRLYWYRQTLGQGPEFLTYFQNEAQLEKSRLLSDRFSAERPKGSFSTLEIQRTEQGDSAMYLCASSSGPTGGYGYTFGSGTRLTVV.

The chain recombines TRBV9 with TRBJ2-1; D is possibly TRBD1 (6 bases). The V end was cut by 0 bases, the J end by 9 bases, with 13 bases between. The CDR3 has 14 amino acids. From germline, CDR1 is SGDLS and CDR2 YYNGEE. CDR3 in amino acids: CASSVAADRGEQFF. The CDR3 coding sequence is TGTGCCAGCAGCGTAGCCGCGGACAGAGGTGAGCAGTTCTTC.

The chain joins TRBV10-2 to TRBJ2-5; 11 bases line up with TRBD1. This CDR3 comprises 14 residues. V lost 7 bases to trimming and J lost 4 bases; unmatched junction nucleotides: 5. Germline V gene lookup returns CDR1 WSHSY and CDR2 SAAADI. In DNA form, the CDR3 reads TGCGCCAGCATTAAGGGGACAGGGGGAGAGACCCAGTACTTC. Encoded protein: CASIKGTGGETQYF.

This rearrangement joins TRBV3-1 (or the pseudogene TRBV3-2) to TRBJ1-3, with D hard to call. The CDR3 is 17 amino acids. Trimming took off 1 base at V and 0 bases at J, with 13 bases between the two ends. Germline CDR1 is LGHDT and CDR2 is YNNKEL (reference sequence). CDR3 amino acids: CASSQGWAAFSGNTIYF. In DNA form, the CDR3 reads TGTGCCAGCAGCCAAGGATGGGCAGCCTTCTCTGGAAACACCATATATTTT.

The V gene is TRBV6-1, the J gene TRBJ2-7; D remains unclear. Germline CDR1 is MNHNS and CDR2 is SASEGT. The CDR3 covers 14 residues. Between the trimmed V and J ends, which lost 3 bases and 4 bases, there was a span of 13 bases. CDR3 residues: CASSDWPPRYEQYV. For the CDR3, the DNA is TGTGCCAGCAGTGATTGGCCCCCTAGGTACGAGCAGTACGTC.

V is TRBV11-3 and J is TRBJ2-1, with 7 bases fitting TRBD1. The J segment lost 4 bases and the V segment lost 5 bases, leaving 5 bases of the junction unmatched. CDR1 SGHNT and CDR2 YENEEA come from the germline V gene. There are 14 residues in the CDR3. The CDR3 sequence: CASSVDRDYNEQFF. The CDR3 bases are TGTGCCAGCAGCGTCGACAGGGATTACAATGAGCAGTTCTTC.

The chain has TRBV6-5 and TRBJ1-2; 7 nucleotides match TRBD1. Losses at the gene ends were 6 bases for V and 5 bases for J; bases not matched to a gene: 6. The CDR3 sequence is 13 residues long. Germline loops: CDR1 MNHEY, CDR2 SVGAGI. The DNA for the CDR3 is TGTGCCAGCAGGACAGGGACGGGTTATGGCTACACCTTC. Its protein product is CASRTGTGYGYTF.

The chain couples TRBV10-1 to TRBJ2-3; D is possibly TRBD2 (6 bases). CDR1 is WNHNN, CDR2 SYGVQD, per germline (reference sequence). Trimming pared 0 bases from V and 11 bases from J, leaving 12 bases between. The CDR3 runs to 13 residues. This chain's CDR3 is CASSESGGVKQYF. The CDR3 DNA sequence: TGCGCCAGCAGTGAGTCTGGCGGGGTAAAGCAGTATTTT.

This chain links TRBV7-9 with TRBJ2-2; 9 bases are a match to TRBD1. Germline-derived CDR1 and CDR2 are SEHNR and FQNEAQ (reference sequence). After removal of 1 base from V and 7 bases from J, the junction contained 4 bases not matched to a gene. This CDR3 region has 15 residues. The CDR3 DNA reads TGTGCCAGCAGCTTAGACAGGGGGCGAAACGGGGAGCTGTTTTTT. This sequence encodes CASSLDRGRNGELFF.

This clone was observed a single time. The chain joins TRBV29-1 to TRBJ1-1; no clear D. The CDR3 has 12 residues. Germline V lookup: CDR1 SQVTM, CDR2 ANQGSEA. Trimming shortened V by 6 bases and J by 0 bases, and 8 bases separated the two germline ends. CDR3 amino acids: CSVYSLNTEAFF. The DNA of the CDR3 is TGCAGCGTCTACAGTTTGAACACTGAAGCTTTCTTT.

The chain joins TRBV7-9 to TRBJ1-4; 9 bases line up with TRBD1. The CDR3 is made up of 15 amino acids. The germline gives CDR1 SEHNR, CDR2 FQNEAQ (reference sequence). V was clipped by 5 bases and J by 5 bases; unmatched bases: 6. CDR3 amino acids: CASSLSGQGNEKLFF. Here the CDR3 DNA reads TGTGCCAGCAGCCTGTCTGGACAGGGGAATGAAAAACTGTTTTTT. Variable domain in full (rest from reference TRBV7-9 and TRBJ1-4): DTGVSQNPRHKITKRGQNVTFRCDPISEHNRLYWYRQTLGQGPEFLTYFQNEAQLEKSRLLSDRFSAERPKGSFSTLEIQRTEQGDSAMYLCASSLSGQGNEKLFFGSGTQLSVL.

The genes are TRBV9 and TRBJ2-5, with TRBD2 matching over 9 bases. V shed 2 bases and J 5 bases; nucleotides not matched to a gene: 7. The germline V gene encodes CDR1 SGDLS and CDR2 YYNGEE. This CDR3 comprises 15 residues. CDR3 in amino acids: CASSVGGGAQETQYF. CDR3 bases: TGTGCCAGCAGCGTTGGCGGGGGGGCACAGGAGACCCAGTACTTC.

V usage is TRBV10-3 and J usage is TRBJ1-3; D remains ambiguous. The CDR3 totals 14 residues. V was trimmed by 4 bases and J by 5 bases, leaving 12 bases between them. The germline V gene has CDR1 ENHRY and CDR2 SYGVKD. CDR3 in DNA: TGTGCCATCAGTGGTATGGCTGCCCGAAACACCATATATTTT. Amino acids: CAISGMAARNTIYF.

This chain links TRBV7-2 with TRBJ1-2; unclear D gene. V was clipped by 2 bases and J by 2 bases, with 15 bases between them. Per the germline V gene, CDR1 is SGHTA and CDR2 is FQGNSA. CDR3 length: 16 amino acids. The CDR3 region is CASSLMRTAANYGYTF. In DNA form, the CDR3 reads TGTGCCAGCAGCTTAATGAGAACTGCTGCGAACTATGGCTACACCTTC.

V is TRBV12-3 or TRBV12-4 and J is TRBJ2-5, with TRBD1 identical over 9 bases. J was trimmed by 4 bases and V by 4 bases; bases with no gene match: 1. The CDR3 runs 13 residues. The CDR3 spells CASSWTGVETQYF. The CDR3 DNA reads TGTGCCAGCAGTTGGACAGGGGTAGAGACCCAGTACTTC.

The chain combines TRBV5-1 with TRBJ2-1; 7 nucleotides align to TRBD1. The germline gives CDR1 SGHRS, CDR2 YFSETQ. The CDR3 consists of 14 residues. The V segment lost 4 bases and the J segment 5 bases; nucleotides outside the gene matches: 6. CDR3 region: CASSPQGQDNEQFF. The CDR3 DNA reads as TGCGCCAGCAGCCCACAGGGGCAAGACAATGAGCAGTTCTTC. The full variable domain, in which reference TRBV5-1 and TRBJ2-1 provide the parts outside the CDR3, is KAGVTQTPRYLIKTRGQQVTLSCSPISGHRSVSWYQQTPGQGLQFLFEYFSETQRNKGNFPGRFSGRQFSNSRSEMNVSTLELGDSALYLCASSPQGQDNEQFFGPGTRLTVL.

The V call is TRBV28, the J call TRBJ2-2; 8 nucleotides match TRBD2. The junction had 14 bases not matched to a gene; V was cut back by 6 bases and J by 8 bases. Per germline, CDR1 MDHEN and CDR2 SYDVKM. The CDR3 is made up of 16 amino acids. The CDR3 here is CASSPPGLGVEGELFF. CDR3 nucleotides: TGTGCCAGCAGCCCACCGGGACTAGGTGTAGAAGGGGAGCTGTTTTTT.

The chain employs TRBV19 and TRBJ1-5, with D perhaps TRBD1 (5 bases). Germline CDR1 reads LNHDA; CDR2 reads SQIVND (reference sequence). V dropped 3 bases and J dropped 7 bases, with 7 bases sitting between them. The CDR3 has 12 amino acids. The CDR3 coding sequence is TGTGCCAGTAGTATGGGGGGGCAGCCCCAGCATTTT. This codes for CASSMGGQPQHF.

This chain connects TRBV5-5 to TRBJ1-2; D remains ambiguous. The V and J ends lost 3 bases and 7 bases respectively, with 13 bases between them. The germline V gene has CDR1 SGHKS and CDR2 YYEKEE (reference sequence). The CDR3 contains 13 residues. The chain's CDR3 is CASSSSPYSGYTF. The CDR3 DNA reads as TGTGCCAGCAGCTCTTCCCCCTACAGTGGCTACACCTTC.

The chain carries TRBV6-5 and TRBJ1-1, with 10 bases identical to TRBD1. V gave up 8 bases and J gave up 3 bases; unmatched junction bases: 9. Germline assignment: CDR1 MNHEY and CDR2 SVGAGI. The CDR3 totals 15 residues. DNA of the CDR3: TGTGCCAGCGGGACAGGGGTGACAGGGGACACTGAAGCTTTCTTT. Its protein is CASGTGVTGDTEAFF.